The source of this T cell receptor (beta chain) is a study of cytomegalovirus exposure and HLA in healthy donors. Study-level results: By a later analysis, the bulk of CMV-associated TCR beta chains appeared HLA-restricted. Presence/absence analyses rested on an assumption that sequencing depth was roughly uniform across donors.

From germline, CDR1 is SQVTM and CDR2 ANQGSEA. Trimming at V came to 3 bases and at J to 5 bases, leaving 4 bases not matched to a gene. The CDR3 has 14 amino acids. Comment on this clone: The antigen is unknown.

It was with 60 Vbeta and 13 Jbeta primers that the PCR ran. Assay used: immunoSEQ multiplex PCR; TCRdb lists only in-frame clones, some missing. The sample records about 150,000 clones, around 68% being singletons. The sample consisted of PBMCs. The receptor was isolated from a man aged 25 to 40 in good health and CMV-seronegative. The gene calls are TRBV29-1 and TRBJ2-7, with 13 bases lining up with TRBD2. In nucleotides, the CDR3 is TGCAGCGTTGATCGGACTAGCGGGGGTCACGAGCAGTACTTC. Protein product: CSVDRTSGGHEQYF.